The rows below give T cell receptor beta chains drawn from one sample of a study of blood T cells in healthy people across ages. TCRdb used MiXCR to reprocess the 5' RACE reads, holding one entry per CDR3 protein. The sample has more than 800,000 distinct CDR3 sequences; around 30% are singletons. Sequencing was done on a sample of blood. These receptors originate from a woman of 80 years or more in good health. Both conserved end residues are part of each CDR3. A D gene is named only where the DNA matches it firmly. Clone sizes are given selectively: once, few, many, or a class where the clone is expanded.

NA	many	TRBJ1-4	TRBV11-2	TGTGCCAGCTATAGCCATCGGCGGGATGAAAAACTGTTTTTT	CASYSHRRDEKLFF
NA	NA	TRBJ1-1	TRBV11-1	TGTGCCAGCAGCTTAGCACTGAACACTGGAGCTTTCTTT	CASSLALNTGAFF
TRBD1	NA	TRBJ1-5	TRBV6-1	TGTGCCAGCAGTCGTGGACAGGGGCAGGGTCAGCCCCAGCATTTT	CASSRGQGQGQPQHF
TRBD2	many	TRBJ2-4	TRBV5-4	TGTGCCAGCAGCTTGGCCGGCGGGGGGGCCACGAACATTCAGTACTTC	CASSLAGGGATNIQYF
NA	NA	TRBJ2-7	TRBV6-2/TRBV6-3	TGTGCCAGCAGTGCAACACCGACCTACGAGCAGTACTTC	CASSATPTYEQYF
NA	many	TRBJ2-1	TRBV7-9	TGTGCCAGCAGCCCCTCCCAGGGGATAGAGCAGTTCTTC	CASSPSQGIEQFF
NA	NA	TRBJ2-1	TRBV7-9	TGTGCCAGCATGTTAGGGTCGGGGTACAATGAGCAGTTCTTC	CASMLGSGYNEQFF
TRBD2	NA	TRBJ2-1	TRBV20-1	TGCAGTGCTAGCCGACTAGCGGCCTACAATGAGCAGTTCTTC	CSASRLAAYNEQFF
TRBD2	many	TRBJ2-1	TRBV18	TGTGCCAGCTCACCAGGATTGGGACTAGTTTACAATGAGCAGTTCTTC	CASSPGLGLVYNEQFF
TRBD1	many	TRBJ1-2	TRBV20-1	TGCAGCTCCCCACGCACAGGGGGGAGTTATGGCTACACCTTC	CSSPRTGGSYGYTF
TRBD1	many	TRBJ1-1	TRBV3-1	TGTGCCAGCAGCCGGGGACAGAAGAACACTGAAGCTTTCTTT	CASSRGQKNTEAFF
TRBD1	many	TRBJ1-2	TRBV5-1	TGCGCCAGCAGCTTTACAGGGGGGAACTATGGCTACACCTTC	CASSFTGGNYGYTF
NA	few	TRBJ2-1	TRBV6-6	TGTGCCAGCGGGACGGACCTAGCATACTCCTACAATGAGCAGTTCTTC	CASGTDLAYSYNEQFF
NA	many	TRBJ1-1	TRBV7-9	TGTGCCAGCAGCGGAACGAACACTGAAGCTTTCTTT	CASSGTNTEAFF